This entry describes one T cell receptor beta chain. Its binding antigen is unknown. No qualities accompany the bases; no much larger clone lies one base away. Library prep was done by the immunoSEQ multiplex PCR assay. The authors' pipeline ran thus. A statistical classification framework was developed to diagnose cytomegalovirus status using the catalog of TCR beta chain sequences. Here the immuneACCESS table is served through TCRdb, limited to in-frame sequences with V and J called. Missing clones are a known gap in these copies; in checked studies unresolved V genes cover under half, and the rest lacks a known reason. The D gene and trimming were derived from the DNA, and the V and J assignments and clone size from that table. The sample records about 98,000 clones, roughly 87% of which are singletons. The top ten hold approximately 5.8% of the sample. Trimming takes 1 base from V and 1 base from J, and the germline ends sit 4 bases apart. Via the germline V gene, CDR1 is LGHNA and CDR2 YNFKEQ. The CDR3 sequence holds 14 residues, the cysteine and phenylalanine included. Just the 42-base CDR3 DNA is kept, in frame starting at base 1.

The sample belongs to a study of cytomegalovirus exposure and HLA in healthy donors (dated by TCRdb to between 2016 and 2019). Notes on the research overall: According to a later analysis, one platform produced both the roughly 120 validation repertoires and the 670 or so repertoires of the first cohort. The study aimed to test whether signatures of past pathogen exposure could be identified by cataloging public T cell receptors. A separate validation cohort of roughly 130 different subjects was used in addition to the 666-subject first cohort. The study combined high-throughput TCR immunosequencing, statistical association of individual TCRs with disease status, and machine learning to predict cytomegalovirus infection status.

Results the study describes overall, beyond this receptor: A few of the identified cytomegalovirus-associated TCR beta chains were confirmed in vitro to be specific for cytomegalovirus antigens. The validation cohort had no HLA typing available for a later analysis, so co-occurrence within that cohort was assessed over all 120 or so repertoires. The study listed 170 or so TCR beta chains as associated with cytomegalovirus. The classifier was reported to diagnose cytomegalovirus status with high specificity and sensitivity in both the original cohort and the validation cohort. In a later analysis, TCRs clustered in the first cohort were found to also tend to co-occur in the 120 or so validation repertoires, with around 94% of cluster scores above 0. Across donors, most TCR sequences were observed very rarely, whereas some public TCRs were present in many individuals. According to the authors, the approach could potentially be generalized to other disease states and immunological phenotypes.

The donors were included in the validation cohort of around 120 subjects, a group kept apart from the approximately 700-subject first cohort. The source of this sequence is a man aged 18-30 years in good health and CMV-seropositive. Sequenced sample: PBMCs. Here the chain combines TRBV4-2 and TRBJ2-2; no D gene is confidently identified. CDR3 sequence: CASSQGENTGELFF. The nucleotide sequence is given as TGTGCCAGCAGCCAAGGAGAGAACACCGGGGAGCTGTTTTTT.